This T cell receptor (beta chain) was found in a study of blood T cells in healthy people across ages. Concerning this clonotype itself: An end of the junction differs from the germline gene, which may be a read error.

The second PCR ran roughly 6 to 12 cycles with a sample-barcoded 5' primer and J-beta primers. From the 5' RACE reads, TCRdb called clonotypes with MiXCR, one entry per CDR3 protein. The repertoire holds about 800,000 distinct CDR3 sequences, with around 50% as singletons. This sequence was found in a man older than 75 in good health. Sequences were obtained from blood.

The CDR3 DNA follows: TGTGCCAGCAGTGTACAGGGGCACACTGGAGCTTTCTTT. Protein sequence: CASSVQGHTGAFF. V and J are TRBV12-3 or TRBV12-4 and TRBJ1-1, with 7 bases lining up with TRBD1. The CDR3 is 13 residues long.